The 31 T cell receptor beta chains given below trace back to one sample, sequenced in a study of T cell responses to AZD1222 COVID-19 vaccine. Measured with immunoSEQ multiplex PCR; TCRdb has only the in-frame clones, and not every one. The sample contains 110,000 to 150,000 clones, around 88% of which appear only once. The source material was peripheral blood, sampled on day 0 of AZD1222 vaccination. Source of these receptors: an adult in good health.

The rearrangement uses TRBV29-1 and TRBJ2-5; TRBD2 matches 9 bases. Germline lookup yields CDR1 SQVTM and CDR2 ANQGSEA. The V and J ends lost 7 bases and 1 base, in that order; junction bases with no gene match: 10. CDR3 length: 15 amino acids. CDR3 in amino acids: CSALGAGGPQETQYF. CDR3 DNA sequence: TGCAGCGCGCTGGGAGCGGGAGGCCCCCAAGAGACCCAGTACTTC.

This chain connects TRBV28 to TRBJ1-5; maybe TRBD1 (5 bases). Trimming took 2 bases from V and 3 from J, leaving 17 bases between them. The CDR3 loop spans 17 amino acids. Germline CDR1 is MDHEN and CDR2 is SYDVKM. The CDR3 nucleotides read TGTGCCAGCAGTTTAAGAAAGGGGTGGAGTATCAATCAGCCCCAGCATTTT. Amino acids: CASSLRKGWSINQPQHF.

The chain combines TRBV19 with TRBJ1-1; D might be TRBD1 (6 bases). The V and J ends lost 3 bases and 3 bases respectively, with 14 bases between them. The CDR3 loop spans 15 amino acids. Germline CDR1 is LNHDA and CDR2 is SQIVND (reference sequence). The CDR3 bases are TGTGCCAGTAGTATCTCTGACAGGCCGTACACTGAAGCTTTCTTT. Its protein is CASSISDRPYTEAFF.

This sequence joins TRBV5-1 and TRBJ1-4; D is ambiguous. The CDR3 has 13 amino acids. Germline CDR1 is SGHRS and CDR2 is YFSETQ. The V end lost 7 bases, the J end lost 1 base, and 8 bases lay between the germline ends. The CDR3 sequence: CASSEGTNEKLFF. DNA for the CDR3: TGCGCCAGCTCTGAAGGAACTAATGAAAAACTGTTTTTT.

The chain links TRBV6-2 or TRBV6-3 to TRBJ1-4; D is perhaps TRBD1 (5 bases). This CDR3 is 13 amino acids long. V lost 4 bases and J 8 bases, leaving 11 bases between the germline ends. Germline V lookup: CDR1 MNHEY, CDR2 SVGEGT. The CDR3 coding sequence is TGTGCCAGCAGTTTTGACAGCGCGGAAAAACTGTTTTTT. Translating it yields CASSFDSAEKLFF.

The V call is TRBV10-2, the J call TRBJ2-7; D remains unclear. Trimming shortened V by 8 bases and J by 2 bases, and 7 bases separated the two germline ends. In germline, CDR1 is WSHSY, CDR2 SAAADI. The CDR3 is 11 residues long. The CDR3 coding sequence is TGCGCCAGCGCGCGTACCTACGAGCAGTACTTC. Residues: CASARTYEQYF.

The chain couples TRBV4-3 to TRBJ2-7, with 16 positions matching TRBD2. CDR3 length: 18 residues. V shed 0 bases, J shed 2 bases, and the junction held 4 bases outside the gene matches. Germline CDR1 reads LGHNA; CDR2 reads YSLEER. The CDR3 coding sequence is TGCGCCAGCAGCCAAGACCAAGGGACTAGCGGGAGGGCCTACGAGCAGTACTTC. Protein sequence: CASSQDQGTSGRAYEQYF.

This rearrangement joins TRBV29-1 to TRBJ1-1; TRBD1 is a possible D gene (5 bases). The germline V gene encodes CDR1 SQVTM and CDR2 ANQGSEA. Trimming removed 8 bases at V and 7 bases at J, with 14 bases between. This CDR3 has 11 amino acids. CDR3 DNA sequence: TGCAGCACCTTGAGTAGGGGTGAAGCTTTCTTT. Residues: CSTLSRGEAFF.

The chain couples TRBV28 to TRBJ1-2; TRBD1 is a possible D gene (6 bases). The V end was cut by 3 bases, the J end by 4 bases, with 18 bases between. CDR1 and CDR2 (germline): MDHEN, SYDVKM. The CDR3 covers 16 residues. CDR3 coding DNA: TGTGCCAGCAGTTTTGCGGGGGCGCAGACGACCTATGGCTACACCTTC. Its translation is CASSFAGAQTTYGYTF.

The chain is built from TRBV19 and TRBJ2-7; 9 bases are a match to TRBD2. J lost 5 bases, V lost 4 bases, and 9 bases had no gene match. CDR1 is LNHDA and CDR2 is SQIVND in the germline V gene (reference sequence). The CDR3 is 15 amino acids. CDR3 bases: TGTGCCAGTAGTACCGTAGCGGGAGATGTCGACGAGCAGTACTTC. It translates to CASSTVAGDVDEQYF.

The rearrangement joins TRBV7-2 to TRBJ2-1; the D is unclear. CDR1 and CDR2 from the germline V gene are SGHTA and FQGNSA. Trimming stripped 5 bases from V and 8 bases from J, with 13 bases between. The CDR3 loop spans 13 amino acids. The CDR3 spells CASSHWAQDEQFF. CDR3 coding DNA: TGTGCCAGCAGCCACTGGGCCCAGGATGAGCAGTTCTTC.

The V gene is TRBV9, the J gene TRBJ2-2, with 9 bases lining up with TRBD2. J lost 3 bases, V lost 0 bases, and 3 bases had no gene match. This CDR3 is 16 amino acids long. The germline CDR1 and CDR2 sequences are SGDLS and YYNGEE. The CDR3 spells CASSVGVAGDTGELFF. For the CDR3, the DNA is TGTGCCAGCAGCGTAGGAGTAGCGGGAGACACCGGGGAGCTGTTTTTT.

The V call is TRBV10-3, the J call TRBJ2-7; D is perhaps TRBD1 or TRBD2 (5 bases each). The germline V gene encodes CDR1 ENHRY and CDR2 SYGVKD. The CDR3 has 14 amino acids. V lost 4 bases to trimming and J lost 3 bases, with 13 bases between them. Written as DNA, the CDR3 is TGTGCCATCAGTGGGGGGACGGTTGGCTACGAGCAGTACTTC. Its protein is CAISGGTVGYEQYF.

The CDR3 loop is CASSPYRGEAFF. The CDR3 DNA reads TGTGCCAGCAGCCCATACAGGGGTGAAGCTTTCTTT. The chain links TRBV7-2 to TRBJ1-1; 7 nucleotides align to TRBD1. Per germline, CDR1 SGHTA and CDR2 FQGNSA. This CDR3 has 12 amino acids. Germline trimming cut 5 bases from V and 7 bases from J; bases unmatched to any gene: 4.

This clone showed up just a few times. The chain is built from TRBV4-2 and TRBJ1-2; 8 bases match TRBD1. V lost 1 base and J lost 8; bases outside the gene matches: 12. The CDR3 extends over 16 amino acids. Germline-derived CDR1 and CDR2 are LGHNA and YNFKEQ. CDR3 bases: TGTGCCAGCAGCCAAGTTTGGGACAGGAAGGGTAAGGGCTACACCTTC. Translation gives CASSQVWDRKGKGYTF.

The chain's CDR3 is CASNPGGLVGETQYF. CDR3 DNA: TGTGCCAGCAATCCCGGCGGACTCGTGGGAGAGACCCAGTACTTC. V is TRBV6-5 and J is TRBJ2-5; possible D gene TRBD2, 5 bases. V lost 7 bases, J lost 4 bases, and 19 bases lay in between. The germline CDR1 and CDR2 sequences are MNHEY and SVGAGI. The CDR3 covers 15 residues.

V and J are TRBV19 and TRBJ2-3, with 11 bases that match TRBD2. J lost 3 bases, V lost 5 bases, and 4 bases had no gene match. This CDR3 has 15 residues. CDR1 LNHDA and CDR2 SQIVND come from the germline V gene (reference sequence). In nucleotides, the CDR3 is TGTGCCAGTAGTCAGGGGACTAGCGGAACAGATACGCAGTATTTT. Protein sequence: CASSQGTSGTDTQYF.

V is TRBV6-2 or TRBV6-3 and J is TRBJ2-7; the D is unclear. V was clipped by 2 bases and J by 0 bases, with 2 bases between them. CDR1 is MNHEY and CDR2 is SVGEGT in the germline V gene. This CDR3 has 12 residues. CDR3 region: CASSYTSYEQYF. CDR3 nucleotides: TGTGCCAGCAGTTACACCTCCTACGAGCAGTACTTC.

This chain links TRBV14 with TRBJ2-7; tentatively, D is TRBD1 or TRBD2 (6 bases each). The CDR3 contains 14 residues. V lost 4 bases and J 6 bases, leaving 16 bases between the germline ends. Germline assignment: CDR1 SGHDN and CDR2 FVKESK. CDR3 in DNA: TGTGCCAGCAGCCTAGGAGGGGGATGGGGCGAGCAGTACTTC. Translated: CASSLGGGWGEQYF.

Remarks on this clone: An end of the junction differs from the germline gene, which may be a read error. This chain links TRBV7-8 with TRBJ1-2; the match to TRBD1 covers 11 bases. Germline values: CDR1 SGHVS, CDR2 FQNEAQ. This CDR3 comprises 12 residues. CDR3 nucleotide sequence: TGTGCCAGCAGCTTCCTAGGACAGGGGGCACGCTTC. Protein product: CASSFLGQGARF.

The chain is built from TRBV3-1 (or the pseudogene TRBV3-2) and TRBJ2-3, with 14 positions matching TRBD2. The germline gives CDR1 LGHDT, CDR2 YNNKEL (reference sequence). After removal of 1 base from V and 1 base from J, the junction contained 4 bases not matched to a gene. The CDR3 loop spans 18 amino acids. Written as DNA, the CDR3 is TGTGCCAGCAGCCAAGGGACTAGCGGGAGGCCCGGCACAGATACGCAGTATTTT. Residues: CASSQGTSGRPGTDTQYF.

This CDR3 reads CASSLEGDWTEAFF. The CDR3 DNA follows: TGTGCCAGCAGCTTAGAAGGCGACTGGACTGAAGCTTTCTTT. The chain uses TRBV7-8 and TRBJ1-1; D is unclear. Germline assignment: CDR1 SGHVS and CDR2 FQNEAQ. CDR3 length: 14 residues. Between the trimmed V and J ends, which lost 1 base and 5 bases, there was a span of 11 bases.

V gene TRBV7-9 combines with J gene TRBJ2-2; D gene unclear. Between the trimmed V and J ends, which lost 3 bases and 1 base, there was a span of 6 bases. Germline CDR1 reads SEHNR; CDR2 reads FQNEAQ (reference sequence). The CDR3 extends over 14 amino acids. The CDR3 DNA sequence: TGTGCCAGCAGCTTTTACTTGAACACCGGGGAGCTGTTTTTT. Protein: CASSFYLNTGELFF. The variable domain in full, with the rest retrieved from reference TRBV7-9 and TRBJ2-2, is DTGVSQNPRHKITKRGQNVTFRCDPISEHNRLYWYRQTLGQGPEFLTYFQNEAQLEKSRLLSDRFSAERPKGSFSTLEIQRTEQGDSAMYLCASSFYLNTGELFFGEGSRLTVL.

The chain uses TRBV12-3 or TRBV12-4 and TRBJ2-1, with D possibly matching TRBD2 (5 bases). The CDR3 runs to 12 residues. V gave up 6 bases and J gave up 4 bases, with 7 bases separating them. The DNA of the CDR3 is TGTGCCAGCAGGGGAGAGTACAATGAGCAGTTCTTC. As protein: CASRGEYNEQFF.

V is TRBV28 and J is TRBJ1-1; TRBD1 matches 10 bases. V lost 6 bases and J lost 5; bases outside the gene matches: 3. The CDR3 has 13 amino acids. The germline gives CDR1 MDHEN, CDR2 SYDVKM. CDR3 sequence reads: CASRDRGRTEAFF. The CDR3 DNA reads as TGTGCCAGCAGAGACAGGGGGCGAACTGAAGCTTTCTTT.

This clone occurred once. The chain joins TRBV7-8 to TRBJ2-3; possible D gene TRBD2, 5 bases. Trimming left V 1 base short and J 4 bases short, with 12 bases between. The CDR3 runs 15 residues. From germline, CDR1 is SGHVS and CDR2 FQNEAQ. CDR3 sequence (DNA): TGTGCCAGCAGCTTAGTCCTAGCCGCTGCAGATACGCAGTATTTT. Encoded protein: CASSLVLAAADTQYF.

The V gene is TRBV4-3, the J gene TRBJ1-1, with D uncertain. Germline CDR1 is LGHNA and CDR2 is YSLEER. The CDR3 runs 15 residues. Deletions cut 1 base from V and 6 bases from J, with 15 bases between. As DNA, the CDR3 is TGCGCCAGCAGCCAAGGAGATTTCCTAGAGGCTGAAGCTTTCTTT. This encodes CASSQGDFLEAEAFF.

Here the CDR3 DNA reads TGTGCCAGCAGCTTCGGGATAGCGGGAGAAACAGATACGCAGTATTTT. Residues: CASSFGIAGETDTQYF. The chain employs TRBV5-8 and TRBJ2-3, with 9 bases identical to TRBD2. This CDR3 has 16 residues. Germline V CDR1 and CDR2: SGHTS, YDEGEE. Trimming took 2 bases from V and 3 from J; bases not matched to a gene: 7.

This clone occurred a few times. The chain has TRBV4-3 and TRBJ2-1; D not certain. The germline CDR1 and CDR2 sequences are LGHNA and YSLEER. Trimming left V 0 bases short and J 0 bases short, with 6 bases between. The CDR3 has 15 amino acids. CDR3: CASSQESRSYNEQFF. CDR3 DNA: TGCGCCAGCAGCCAAGAATCGCGCTCCTACAATGAGCAGTTCTTC.

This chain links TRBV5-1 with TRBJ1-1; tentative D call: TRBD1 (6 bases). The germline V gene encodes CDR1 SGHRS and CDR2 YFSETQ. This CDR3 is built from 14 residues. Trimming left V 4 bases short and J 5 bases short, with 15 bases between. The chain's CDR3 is CASSPTGSGTEAFF. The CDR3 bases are TGCGCCAGCAGCCCCACAGGGTCGGGGACTGAAGCTTTCTTT. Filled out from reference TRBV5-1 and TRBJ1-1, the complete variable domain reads KAGVTQTPRYLIKTRGQQVTLSCSPISGHRSVSWYQQTPGQGLQFLFEYFSETQRNKGNFPGRFSGRQFSNSRSEMNVSTLELGDSALYLCASSPTGSGTEAFFGQGTRLTVV.

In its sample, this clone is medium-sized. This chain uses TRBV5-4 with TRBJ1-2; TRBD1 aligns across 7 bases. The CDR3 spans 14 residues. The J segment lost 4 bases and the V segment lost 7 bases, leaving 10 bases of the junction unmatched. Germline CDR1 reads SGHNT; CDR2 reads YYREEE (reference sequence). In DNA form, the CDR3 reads TGTGCCAGCGGGGGGGACAGTCAGTTCTATGGCTACACCTTC. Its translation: CASGGDSQFYGYTF.